The rows below give T cell receptor beta chains drawn from one sample of a study of blood T cell repertoires in COVID-19. The protocol was immunoSEQ multiplex PCR, while the TCRdb copy is restricted to in-frame clones and leaves out a portion. The table includes about 27,000 clones, 70% to 85% detected once. Input material: peripheral blood. The receptors originated from a man older than 75 with active or convalescent COVID-19. Each CDR3 is given with its conserved first and last residue. D genes are given only for firm matches. Clone size is shown for a subset of rows, as once, few, many or a class of expanded clone.

abundance,v_gene,j_gene,d_gene,CDR3aa,CDR3nt
.,TRBV19,TRBJ2-5,.,CASSANTGSGETQYF,TGTGCCAGTAGTGCCAATACAGGGTCGGGCGAGACCCAGTACTTC
.,TRBV5-1,TRBJ1-4,TRBD1,CASSWGTGGVSEKLFF,TGCGCCAGCAGCTGGGGGACAGGGGGAGTGAGTGAAAAACTGTTTTTT
.,TRBV27,TRBJ1-1,TRBD1,CASSLYPPGQGNTEAFF,TGTGCCAGCAGTTTATATCCGCCGGGACAGGGTAACACTGAAGCTTTCTTT
.,TRBV5-4,TRBJ1-6,.,CASSLFGEVASPLHF,TGTGCCAGCAGCTTGTTCGGGGAGGTGGCGTCACCCCTCCACTTT
.,TRBV25-1,TRBJ2-2,TRBD2,CASSDDSGNWELFF,TGTGCCAGCAGTGATGATAGCGGGAACTGGGAGCTGTTTTTT
.,TRBV9,TRBJ1-4,TRBD1,CASSVAAGTVNEKLFF,TGTGCCAGCAGCGTAGCCGCCGGGACAGTGAATGAAAAACTGTTTTTT
once,TRBV27,TRBJ1-4,.,CASSLRTAFATNEKLFF,TGTGCCAGCAGTCTACGGACAGCTTTTGCAACTAATGAAAAACTGTTTTTT
.,TRBV6-2/TRBV6-3,TRBJ2-2,.,CASSPRRALSAGELFF,TGTGCCAGCAGTCCCAGGAGGGCTCTTAGTGCCGGGGAGCTGTTTTTT
.,TRBV6-6,TRBJ1-6,.,CASTQAGASPLHF,TGTGCCAGCACCCAAGCGGGTGCTTCACCCCTCCACTTT
.,TRBV7-2,TRBJ2-7,.,CASSLAPSLYEQYF,TGTGCCAGCAGCTTAGCGCCGAGCTTGTACGAGCAGTACTTC
.,TRBV27,TRBJ2-5,TRBD2,CASRTSGGETQYF,TGTGCCAGCAGGACTAGCGGGGGTGAGACCCAGTACTTC
few,TRBV28,TRBJ1-5,.,CASSLSSQGSNQPQHF,TGTGCCAGCAGTTTGTCTTCGCAGGGGAGCAATCAGCCCCAGCATTTT
.,TRBV28,TRBJ1-2,.,CASSLRVYGYTF,TGTGCCAGCAGTTTACGAGTATATGGCTACACCTTC
.,TRBV24-1,TRBJ2-2,TRBD2,CAPSDFGGGRTGELFF,TGTGCCCCCAGTGATTTTGGGGGGGGTAGGACCGGGGAGCTGTTTTTT
.,TRBV9,TRBJ2-1,.,CASSADWPPYNEQFF,TGTGCCAGCAGCGCCGACTGGCCACCTTACAATGAGCAGTTCTTC
.,TRBV21-1,TRBJ1-1,.,CASNSSETGDLVNTEAFF,TGTGCCAGCAACTCTTCCGAGACAGGGGACCTTGTGAACACTGAAGCTTTCTTT
.,TRBV5-5,TRBJ2-2,.,CASSLLAHVNPQDTGELFF,TGTGCCAGCAGCTTGTTGGCCCACGTCAACCCACAGGACACCGGGGAGCTGTTTTTT
.,TRBV5-5,TRBJ2-1,.,CASSLDGDSYNEQFF,TGTGCCAGCAGCTTGGACGGGGACTCCTACAATGAGCAGTTCTTC
.,TRBV28,TRBJ2-4,.,CASSQWDSRGVKNIQYF,TGTGCCAGCAGTCAATGGGACTCCCGAGGGGTTAAAAACATTCAGTACTTC
few,TRBV28,TRBJ1-1,TRBD1,CASSTPGGRGAFF,TGTGCCAGCAGTACTCCTGGGGGCAGGGGGGCTTTCTTT
.,TRBV19,TRBJ2-3,.,CASSPGGPTDTQYF,TGTGCCAGTAGCCCCGGAGGACCCACAGATACGCAGTATTTT
.,TRBV4-2,TRBJ1-2,.,CASSQGLREGGYGYTF,TGTGCCAGCAGCCAAGGTCTCAGGGAAGGGGGCTATGGCTACACCTTC
.,TRBV27,TRBJ2-7,TRBD1,CASRLGQGGYEQYF,TGTGCCAGCAGACTCGGACAGGGGGGGTACGAGCAGTACTTC
.,TRBV2,TRBJ1-1,TRBD1,CASSEDIVGQGEAFF,TGTGCCAGCAGTGAAGATATCGTGGGACAGGGTGAAGCTTTCTTT
few,TRBV15,TRBJ1-1,.,CATSRRREVNTEAFF,TGTGCCACCAGCAGACGACGGGAGGTGAACACTGAAGCTTTCTTT
few,TRBV29-1,TRBJ2-2,.,CSVVPGSAADTGELFF,TGCAGCGTTGTTCCAGGCTCAGCGGCCGACACCGGGGAGCTGTTTTTT
.,TRBV6-1,TRBJ1-5,.,CASSDGGRLNQPQHF,TGTGCCAGCAGTGACGGAGGACGTCTCAATCAGCCCCAGCATTTT
.,TRBV5-1,TRBJ1-2,TRBD1,CASRATGTGAGYTF,TGCGCCAGCAGGGCTACCGGGACAGGGGCCGGCTACACCTTC
.,TRBV18,TRBJ1-2,.,CASSPVEGANYGYTF,TGTGCCAGCTCACCAGTCGAGGGAGCTAACTATGGCTACACCTTC
once,TRBV5-4,TRBJ1-1,TRBD1,CASSLGALNRGQAEAFF,TGTGCCAGCAGCTTGGGGGCCCTGAACAGGGGGCAGGCTGAAGCTTTCTTT
few,TRBV27,TRBJ2-2,.,CASLGWGLRAGELFF,TGTGCCAGCCTGGGCTGGGGGCTCCGCGCCGGGGAGCTGTTTTTT
once,TRBV7-3,TRBJ2-1,.,CASSLAQLPGYSYNEQFF,TGTGCCAGCAGCTTAGCTCAATTACCAGGGTACTCCTACAATGAGCAGTTCTTC
.,TRBV7-2,TRBJ2-2,.,CASSPLAGAGELFF,TGTGCCAGCAGCCCCCTGGCAGGGGCCGGGGAGCTGTTTTTT
few,TRBV6-1,TRBJ2-5,.,CASSERARGKTQYF,TGTGCCAGCAGTGAGCGGGCCAGGGGTAAGACCCAGTACTTC
.,TRBV3-1/TRBV3-2,TRBJ2-3,.,CASSRAILGKDTQYF,TGTGCCAGCAGCCGAGCAATACTAGGTAAAGATACGCAGTATTTT
.,TRBV3-1/TRBV3-2,TRBJ2-2,.,CASSQRTITGTGELFF,TGTGCCAGCAGCCAGAGGACAATTACAGGCACCGGGGAGCTGTTTTTT
.,TRBV27,TRBJ1-5,TRBD1,CASSARGQGLAFQPQHF,TGTGCCAGCAGTGCCCGAGGACAGGGGTTAGCTTTTCAGCCCCAGCATTTT